The entry that follows covers one T cell receptor (beta chain) sequence. Its target is not known. V lost 5 bases and J lost 0; bases outside the gene matches: 9. Germline values: CDR1 MNHEY, CDR2 SMNVEV (reference sequence). This CDR3 spans 16 amino acids. These data are taken from a study of cytomegalovirus exposure and HLA in healthy donors. Regarding the study as a whole: Despite most TCR sequences being rare, some public TCRs occurred in many donors.

The PCR contained 60 Vbeta and 13 Jbeta primers. Profiled with immunoSEQ multiplex PCR; TCRdb holds only in-frame clones, not every one. Of about 100,000 clones listed, around 81% are singletons. The chain uses TRBV27 and TRBJ1-2; TRBD1 matches at 7 bases. This TCR came from a man in his forties or fifties in good health and CMV-seropositive. The sequenced sample was PBMCs. CDR3 protein: CASSVHRGSANYGYTF. The CDR3 region has the DNA TGTGCCAGCAGTGTCCACAGGGGTTCAGCTAACTATGGCTACACCTTC.